One and the same sample provided the 30 T cell receptor beta chains below, sequenced in a study of shared clonotypes between healthy human individuals. Method: immunoSEQ multiplex PCR; TCRdb's copy keeps in-frame clones and lacks some. The sample has 2 million to 2.5 million clones, over 85% seen once. The sequenced material came from naive CD4+ T cells from PBMCs. Subset reported: CD45RA+ positively selected. The receptors stem from a man aged 18 to 29 in good health. Some clones in this sample may be carry-over from other donors' samples.

The chain has TRBV5-5 and TRBJ2-1; 7 bases align to TRBD2. The CDR3 consists of 15 residues. Trimming removed 0 bases from V and 4 bases from J; junction bases left unmatched: 4. Germline values: CDR1 SGHKS, CDR2 YYEKEE (reference sequence). The CDR3 DNA reads TGTGCCAGCAGCTTGGGGCTAGCGGTGTACAATGAGCAGTTCTTC. Encoded protein: CASSLGLAVYNEQFF. Complete variable domain (other parts from reference TRBV5-5 and TRBJ2-1): DAGVTQSPTHLIKTRGQQVTLRCSPISGHKSVSWYQQVLGQGPQFIFQYYEKEERGRGNFPDRFSARQFPNYSSELNVNALLLGDSALYLCASSLGLAVYNEQFFGPGTRLTVL.

The gene calls are TRBV2 and TRBJ2-5; tentatively, D is TRBD1 (5 bases). Trimming removed 7 bases at V and 1 base at J, with 10 bases between. Germline CDR1 SNHLY, CDR2 FYNNEI. The CDR3 covers 13 residues. DNA for the CDR3: TGTGCCAGCATAAAACAGGCCCAAGAGACCCAGTACTTC. Protein product: CASIKQAQETQYF.

The chain uses TRBV27 and TRBJ2-1, with TRBD2 identical over 11 bases. The CDR3 has 19 residues. Germline V gene sequence: CDR1 MNHEY, CDR2 SMNVEV (reference sequence). With V trimmed by 1 base and J by 7 bases, 15 bases remained unmatched. The CDR3 bases are TGTGCCAGCAGTTTATTTTACGGCGTTAGCGGGAGGGCCGATAATGAGCAGTTCTTC. Protein product: CASSLFYGVSGRADNEQFF.

J is TRBJ1-2 and V is TRBV5-4; 7 bases align to TRBD1. CDR1 is SGHNT, CDR2 YYREEE, per germline (reference sequence). This CDR3 comprises 15 residues. V dropped 0 bases and J dropped 6; count of bases not matched to a gene: 8. The CDR3 protein is CASSLAREGANGYTF. The CDR3 DNA sequence: TGTGCCAGCAGCTTGGCCCGTGAGGGGGCGAATGGCTACACCTTC.

The chain carries TRBV9 and TRBJ2-1; weak D call: TRBD2 (5 bases). CDR1 is SGDLS, CDR2 YYNGEE, per germline. CDR3 size: 14 residues. V lost 0 bases to trimming and J lost 8 bases, with 12 bases between them. As DNA, the CDR3 is TGTGCCAGCAGCGTAGGATCTAGCAGTGATGAGCAGTTCTTC. It yields the protein CASSVGSSSDEQFF.

The CDR3, as DNA: TGTGCCAGCGCAAAAGGAGCATCCCCCGAAGCTTTCTTT. Protein: CASAKGASPEAFF. The V call is TRBV2, the J call TRBJ1-1, with no clear D. Between the trimmed V and J ends, which lost 8 bases and 8 bases, there was a span of 18 bases. CDR1 is SNHLY, CDR2 FYNNEI, per germline. The CDR3 spans 13 residues.

The table lists this clone with a few counts. The V and J genes are TRBV5-1 and TRBJ2-2; 8 bases line up with TRBD1. Germline CDR1 reads SGHRS; CDR2 reads YFSETQ. V lost 4 bases, J lost 3 bases, and 5 bases stayed unmatched. This CDR3 spans 15 amino acids. The CDR3 region has the DNA TGCGCCAGCAGCCAACAGGGGGTCCACACCGGGGAGCTGTTTTTT. Encoded protein: CASSQQGVHTGELFF. The full variable domain, completed using reference TRBV5-1 and TRBJ2-2, is KAGVTQTPRYLIKTRGQQVTLSCSPISGHRSVSWYQQTPGQGLQFLFEYFSETQRNKGNFPGRFSGRQFSNSRSEMNVSTLELGDSALYLCASSQQGVHTGELFFGEGSRLTVL.

The J gene is TRBJ2-5, the V gene TRBV28, with 13 bases identical to TRBD2. With V trimmed by 6 bases and J by 8 bases, 3 bases remained unmatched. The CDR3 has 13 residues. CDR1 is MDHEN, CDR2 SYDVKM, per germline. The CDR3 is CASSGTSGNTQYF. The CDR3 nucleotides read TGTGCCAGCAGCGGGACTAGCGGGAACACCCAGTACTTC.

The chain has TRBV10-3 and TRBJ2-3, with TRBD2 matching 11 bases. Trimming cost V 10 bases and J 1 base; bases outside gene matches: 7. CDR3 length: 15 residues. From germline, CDR1 is ENHRY and CDR2 SYGVKD. CDR3 sequence: CATGLSGRGTDTQYF. CDR3 in DNA: TGTGCCACAGGCCTTAGCGGGAGGGGCACAGATACGCAGTATTTT.

This clone has a single count. This chain links TRBV27 with TRBJ2-3, with D uncertain. The germline gives CDR1 MNHEY, CDR2 SMNVEV (reference sequence). Between the trimmed V and J ends, which lost 1 base and 7 bases, there was a span of 9 bases. CDR3 length: 13 amino acids. CDR3 sequence (DNA): TGTGCCAGCAGTTTATTGGCTACCAATACGCAGTATTTT. Its translation: CASSLLATNTQYF.

The gene calls are TRBV11-2 and TRBJ2-5; D tentatively fits TRBD1 or TRBD2 (5 bases each). This CDR3 contains 13 residues. V was cut by 5 bases and J by 1 base, with 8 bases left in between. Germline CDR1 and CDR2: SGHAT and FQNNGV. This CDR3 reads CASSRGAQETQYF. CDR3 nucleotides: TGTGCCAGCAGCCGGGGCGCCCAAGAGACCCAGTACTTC. Complete variable domain (other parts from reference TRBV11-2 and TRBJ2-5): EAGVAQSPRYKIIEKRQSVAFWCNPISGHATLYWYQQILGQGPKLLIQFQNNGVVDDSQLPKDRFSAERLKGVDSTLKIQPAKLEDSAVYLCASSRGAQETQYFGPGTRLLVL.

This clone was seen once. This rearrangement joins TRBV7-8 to TRBJ1-2, with a weak D call TRBD1 (6 bases). Trimming shortened V by 6 bases and J by 7 bases, and 18 bases separated the two germline ends. The CDR3 runs to 14 residues. CDR1 is SGHVS, CDR2 FQNEAQ, per germline. This CDR3 reads CASSKQGPPGGYTF. CDR3 nucleotide sequence: TGTGCCAGCAGTAAACAGGGCCCGCCGGGTGGCTACACCTTC.

The chain combines TRBV11-2 with TRBJ2-5; possible D gene TRBD1, 6 bases. This CDR3 contains 16 residues. V lost 10 bases and J lost 5, with 26 bases in between. The germline CDR1 and CDR2 sequences are SGHAT and FQNNGV. The CDR3 is CATTASGGNVGETQYF. The CDR3, as DNA: TGTGCCACCACCGCGTCTGGGGGCAATGTCGGGGAGACCCAGTACTTC. Supplemented by reference TRBV11-2 and TRBJ2-5, the full variable domain reads EAGVAQSPRYKIIEKRQSVAFWCNPISGHATLYWYQQILGQGPKLLIQFQNNGVVDDSQLPKDRFSAERLKGVDSTLKIQPAKLEDSAVYLCATTASGGNVGETQYFGPGTRLLVL.

The CDR3 loop is CASSLSRTRGAGDTQYF. The CDR3 nucleotides are TGTGCCAGCAGCTTATCCCGTACTAGGGGGGCAGGCGATACGCAGTATTTT. The rearrangement joins TRBV7-2 to TRBJ2-3, with D perhaps given as TRBD1 or TRBD2 (6 bases each). Per germline, CDR1 SGHTA and CDR2 FQGNSA. Deletions cut 2 bases from V and 6 bases from J, with 21 bases between. This CDR3 comprises 17 residues.

V is TRBV10-3 and J is TRBJ2-1; no clear D gene. V lost 4 bases and J lost 8, with 12 bases in between. The CDR3 has 13 amino acids. Germline V gives CDR1 ENHRY, CDR2 SYGVKD. The CDR3 bases are TGTGCCATCAGTGCTGGGGTTTTGGATGAGCAGTTCTTC. Protein: CAISAGVLDEQFF.

V and J are TRBV29-1 and TRBJ2-5; 11 nucleotides agree with TRBD2. Germline V gene data show CDR1 as SQVTM and CDR2 as ANQGSEA. After removal of 7 bases from V and 3 bases from J, the junction contained 4 bases not matched to a gene. The CDR3 has 13 residues. The CDR3 DNA sequence: TGCAGCGGAACGGGACTAGCGGAAGAGACCCAGTACTTC. Translation gives CSGTGLAEETQYF.

As regards this clone: Other nucleotide sequences from this sample produce the same CDR3. V usage is TRBV5-1 and J usage is TRBJ2-2; TRBD1 agrees at 7 bases. V was pared by 2 bases and J by 2 bases, with 3 bases of the junction left unmatched. Germline V gene sequence: CDR1 SGHRS, CDR2 YFSETQ. There are 15 residues in the CDR3. This CDR3 is CASSFRQGNTGELFF. CDR3 nucleotide sequence: TGCGCCAGCAGCTTCCGACAGGGTAACACCGGGGAGCTGTTTTTT.

V usage is TRBV27 and J usage is TRBJ1-2, with no clear D. The CDR3 is made up of 17 amino acids. The V and J ends lost 4 bases and 8 bases respectively, with 26 bases between them. The germline V gene encodes CDR1 MNHEY and CDR2 SMNVEV (reference sequence). In nucleotides, the CDR3 is TGTGCCAGCAGTTCCCCCGCTTCTGCCTTAAAGAGAGAGGGCTACACCTTC. It translates to CASSSPASALKREGYTF.

J is TRBJ2-1 and V is TRBV7-7; 9 bases fit TRBD1. The CDR3 has 15 amino acids. V trimming: 5 bases; J trimming: 7 bases; junction bases outside the gene matches: 9. The germline gives CDR1 SSHAT, CDR2 FNYEAQ (reference sequence). The CDR3 loop reads CASSPGTGPPNEQFF. The CDR3 DNA reads TGTGCCAGCAGCCCCGGGACAGGGCCACCTAATGAGCAGTTCTTC.

V is TRBV4-3 and J is TRBJ2-7; D ambiguous. This CDR3 comprises 15 residues. CDR1 and CDR2 from the germline V gene are LGHNA and YSLEER. V was trimmed by 1 base and J by 3 bases, leaving 13 bases between them. The CDR3 nucleotides read TGCGCCAGCAGCCAAGCTCTCCTGAGCGTCTACGAGCAGTACTTC. Encoded protein: CASSQALLSVYEQYF.

In its sample, this clone was seen once. This sequence joins TRBV28 and TRBJ2-1, with D perhaps matching TRBD2 (6 bases). The V gene lost 4 bases and the J gene lost 4 bases, with 17 bases spanning the gap. CDR1 and CDR2 (germline): MDHEN, SYDVKM. CDR3 length equals 16 residues. The CDR3 coding sequence is TGTGCCAGCAGTTCATCTAGCGCCAACCGATACAATGAGCAGTTCTTC. Protein product: CASSSSSANRYNEQFF.

The chain couples TRBV5-4 to TRBJ2-7, with D hard to call. V was clipped by 4 bases and J by 3 bases, with 11 bases between them. This CDR3 has 13 amino acids. From germline, CDR1 is SGHNT and CDR2 YYREEE (reference sequence). CDR3 sequence (DNA): TGTGCCAGCAGCCCGAAAGGAAACTACGAGCAGTACTTC. Protein sequence: CASSPKGNYEQYF.

The rearrangement links TRBV19 to TRBJ1-5, with 9 positions matching TRBD1. The CDR3 spans 16 residues. The germline CDR1 and CDR2 sequences are LNHDA and SQIVND (reference sequence). J lost 3 bases, V lost 6 bases, and 9 bases had no gene match. DNA for the CDR3: TGTGCCAGTAGGATACAGGGGGCACCGATCAATCAGCCCCAGCATTTT. Its protein is CASRIQGAPINQPQHF.

V and J are TRBV6-5 and TRBJ2-1; TRBD1 matches at 7 bases. Germline CDR1 is MNHEY and CDR2 is SVGAGI. Germline trimming cut 5 bases from V and 8 bases from J; bases unmatched to any gene: 3. The CDR3 is 12 residues long. The CDR3 nucleotides read TGTGCCAGCAGTAGGGGGACAGATGAGCAGTTCTTC. Translating it yields CASSRGTDEQFF.

This clone was detected only a few times. This chain joins TRBV30 and TRBJ1-5; D is undetermined. Germline V gives CDR1 GTSNPN, CDR2 SVGIG (reference sequence). The CDR3 covers 13 residues. V lost 2 bases, J lost 1 base, and 6 bases lay in between. As DNA, the CDR3 is TGTGCCTGGAGTATGGAAAGCAATCAGCCCCAGCATTTT. It yields the protein CAWSMESNQPQHF.

The chain uses TRBV7-9 and TRBJ1-5, with D perhaps matching TRBD1 (5 bases). The CDR3 is made up of 14 amino acids. Germline CDR1 SEHNR, CDR2 FQNEAQ (reference sequence). The ends were cut back, 3 bases at V and 5 bases at J, with 11 bases in the middle. CDR3 bases: TGTGCCAGCAGCTTTGGGGGGGTTGATCAGCCCCAGCATTTT. Its protein product is CASSFGGVDQPQHF.

Concerning this clone itself: The junction differs from germline at one of its ends, possibly a read error. The chain has TRBV13 and TRBJ2-1; 13 bases line up with TRBD2. CDR1 is PRHDT, CDR2 FYEKMQ, per germline (reference sequence). The CDR3 runs 16 residues. The CDR3 DNA is TGTGCCAGCACCTTACTCACTAGCGGGAGGGCCGTTGAGCAGTTCTTC. Amino acids: CASTLLTSGRAVEQFF.

The genes are TRBV5-1 and TRBJ1-1; tentative D call: TRBD1 (5 bases). This CDR3 comprises 15 residues. V gave up 1 base and J gave up 1 base, with 11 bases separating them. The germline V gene encodes CDR1 SGHRS and CDR2 YFSETQ. CDR3 in amino acids: CASSLPSGQNTEAFF. As DNA, the CDR3 is TGCGCCAGCAGCTTGCCATCAGGACAGAACACTGAAGCTTTCTTT.

A remark on this clone: This specimen includes other DNA sequences encoding the same CDR3. This chain joins TRBV5-1 and TRBJ1-5; no firm D call. Germline V gene sequence: CDR1 SGHRS, CDR2 YFSETQ. The CDR3 is 16 amino acids. V dropped 0 bases and J dropped 1 base, with 11 bases sitting between them. The CDR3 loop reads CASSLDGPGSNQPQHF. As DNA, the CDR3 is TGCGCCAGCAGCTTGGATGGCCCTGGGAGCAATCAGCCCCAGCATTTT. Full variable domain (outside the CDR3, taken from reference TRBV5-1 and TRBJ1-5): KAGVTQTPRYLIKTRGQQVTLSCSPISGHRSVSWYQQTPGQGLQFLFEYFSETQRNKGNFPGRFSGRQFSNSRSEMNVSTLELGDSALYLCASSLDGPGSNQPQHFGDGTRLSIL.

The gene calls are TRBV15 and TRBJ1-4; D uncertain. Per germline, CDR1 LNHNV and CDR2 YYDKDF (reference sequence). This CDR3 has 15 amino acids. The germline V and J ends were trimmed by 2 bases and 0 bases, with 7 bases remaining between them. The CDR3 DNA follows: TGTGCCACCAGCAGACCAACCGCAACTAATGAAAAACTGTTTTTT. This encodes CATSRPTATNEKLFF.